The 4 T cell receptor beta chains presented below share a single source sample, sequenced in a study of T cell changes during pregnancy in multiple sclerosis (dated by TCRdb to about 2019). Library construction relied on the immunoSEQ multiplex PCR assay. TCRdb obtained this table from immuneACCESS and retained in-frame rearrangements with V and J assigned. These tables miss some clones; where compared with another copy, unresolved V genes account for less than half of the shortfall, and the remainder is unexplained. This sample has 25,000 to 35,000 clones in its table, and about nine tenths of those were observed once. Around 5% of the sample goes to the ten largest clones. Sequenced here: CD8+ T cells from peripheral blood mononuclear cells, sampled in the first trimester of pregnancy. These receptors were taken from a female donor with multiple sclerosis, enrolled in a pregnancy study.

The rearrangement links TRBV4-1 to TRBJ2-7, with 7 bases lining up with TRBD1. CDR1 MGHRA and CDR2 YSYEKL come from the germline V gene. This CDR3 comprises 15 residues. The V segment lost 5 bases and the J segment 0 bases; nucleotides outside the gene matches: 7. Here the CDR3 DNA reads TGCGCCAGCAGCGAGGCACACAGGGGCTCCTACGAGCAGTACTTC. Residues: CASSEAHRGSYEQYF.

The CDR3 DNA reads TGTGCCAGCAGTCCTTGGGACAGGGGGCTTCGAGCCTATGGCTACACCTTC. Amino acid sequence: CASSPWDRGLRAYGYTF. The rearrangement joins TRBV28 to TRBJ1-2; TRBD1 agrees at 12 bases. The CDR3 covers 17 residues. V trimming: 5 bases; J trimming: 4 bases; junction bases outside the gene matches: 11. The germline gives CDR1 MDHEN, CDR2 SYDVKM.

This clone was counted once. The chain couples TRBV5-4 to TRBJ2-2, with D perhaps matching TRBD1 (6 bases). CDR3 length: 13 residues. CDR1 is SGHNT, CDR2 YYREEE, per germline (reference sequence). Between the trimmed V and J ends, which lost 3 bases and 10 bases, there was a span of 13 bases. CDR3 protein: CASSSGVAEELFF. The CDR3, as DNA: TGTGCCAGCAGCTCAGGGGTAGCTGAGGAGCTGTTTTTT.

The chain couples TRBV7-2 to TRBJ1-5; D not certain. Germline CDR1 SGHTA, CDR2 FQGNSA. The CDR3 is 15 residues long. V gave up 4 bases and J gave up 0 bases, with 10 bases separating them. The CDR3 loop reads CASSSGPYSNQPQHF. CDR3 coding DNA: TGTGCCAGCAGCTCAGGTCCTTATAGCAATCAGCCCCAGCATTTT.